The T cell receptor (beta chain) under discussion was sequenced for a study of blood T cell repertoires in COVID-19. Sequencing used immunoSEQ multiplex PCR; TCRdb keeps in-frame clones, though not all of them. The sample has 30,000 to 45,000 clones; roughly 80% are singletons. The CDR3 spans 12 residues. Trimming pared 1 base from V and 9 bases from J, leaving 7 bases between. Germline V gives CDR1 GTSNPN, CDR2 SVGIG (reference sequence). Sequencing was performed on peripheral blood. This TCR was sampled from an elderly man with active or convalescent COVID-19. The chain links TRBV30 to TRBJ1-6; no clear D gene. In DNA form, the CDR3 reads TGTGCCTGGAGTGAAGGAGTTTCACCCCTCCACTTT. It translates to CAWSEGVSPLHF.